A single sample gave rise to the 23 T cell receptor beta chains below, sequenced in a study of cytomegalovirus exposure and HLA in healthy donors (dated by TCRdb to about 2017). The library was generated by the immunoSEQ multiplex PCR assay. For the multiplex PCR, a mixture combining 60 forward primers for TCR Vbeta segments and 13 reverse primers for TCR Jbeta segments was used. The source is immuneACCESS, and TCRdb retained only in-frame sequences with V and J called. Part of the clones is not carried over; for the studies checked, unresolved V genes explain less than half of this, and the remainder is unexplained. This sample has about 200,000 clones in its table, and roughly three quarters of those were observed once. The top ten constitute 1.6% of the sample. The sample was PBMCs. The receptor source for this set is a woman aged 45-60 years in good health and CMV-seronegative.

This clone was counted a few times. V and J are TRBV27 and TRBJ1-5; D remains ambiguous. Germline lookup yields CDR1 MNHEY and CDR2 SMNVEV (reference sequence). The CDR3 spans 12 residues. The V end lost 4 bases, the J end lost 7 bases, and 8 bases lay between the germline ends. CDR3 protein: CASSSRSQPQHF. The CDR3 bases are TGTGCCAGCAGTTCAAGGAGCCAGCCCCAGCATTTT.

This clone was recorded only once. A junction end diverges from the germline sequence, so it may reflect a read error. The V gene is TRBV7-9, the J gene TRBJ1-1, with D tentatively TRBD1 (5 bases). The CDR3 has 12 residues. Germline V lookup: CDR1 SEHNR, CDR2 FQNEAQ (reference sequence). For the CDR3, the DNA is TGTTCCAGCACCCGTCGACAGACTGAAGCTTTCTTT. Translation: CSSTRRQTEAFF.

V gene TRBV19 combines with J gene TRBJ2-2; the D gene is possibly TRBD1 (5 bases). V was shortened by 5 bases and J by 4 bases, with 11 bases between the two germline ends. The CDR3 has 14 residues. The germline V gene encodes CDR1 LNHDA and CDR2 SQIVND (reference sequence). The CDR3 coding sequence is TGTGCCAGTAGTGCTACAGGTAGCACCGGGGAGCTGTTTTTT. Translated, it gives CASSATGSTGELFF.

V gene TRBV19 combines with J gene TRBJ1-1, with D unclear. Trimming shortened V by 2 bases and J by 4 bases, and 8 bases separated the two germline ends. The germline V gene encodes CDR1 LNHDA and CDR2 SQIVND (reference sequence). CDR3 length equals 13 residues. CDR3 sequence: CASSILGGTEAFF. CDR3 coding DNA: TGTGCCAGTAGTATATTGGGAGGCACTGAAGCTTTCTTT.

In regard to this clone: This CDR3 is also generated by other DNA sequences in the sample. V usage is TRBV5-1 and J usage is TRBJ2-1; 9 bases line up with TRBD1. J was trimmed by 6 bases and V by 4 bases; bases with no gene match: 5. This CDR3 has 14 residues. Germline CDR1 reads SGHRS; CDR2 reads YFSETQ. The CDR3 is CASSGRTGVNEQFF. CDR3 nucleotide sequence: TGCGCCAGCAGCGGACGGACAGGGGTCAATGAGCAGTTCTTC.

In this sample, this clone turned up once. This chain links TRBV5-4 with TRBJ2-7, with 10 nucleotides matching TRBD1. Germline assignment: CDR1 SGHNT and CDR2 YYREEE (reference sequence). After removal of 4 bases from V and 5 bases from J, the junction contained 6 bases not matched to a gene. The CDR3 has 14 amino acids. The DNA of the CDR3 is TGTGCCAGCAGCCTTCGACAGGGGGCGGACGAGCAGTACTTC. Translating gives CASSLRQGADEQYF.

The chain carries TRBV18 and TRBJ2-5; no definite D call. The CDR3 covers 12 residues. The V and J ends lost 8 bases and 5 bases respectively, with 12 bases between them. The germline V gene has CDR1 KGHSH and CDR2 LQKENI. The CDR3 DNA follows: TGTGCCAGCGCCCTCAGGTCGGAGACCCAGTACTTC. It encodes CASALRSETQYF.

The chain combines TRBV7-8 with TRBJ2-1; TRBD2 matches at 8 bases. Germline loops: CDR1 SGHVS, CDR2 FQNEAQ. The length of the CDR3 is 16 residues. V shed 1 base, J shed 5 bases, and the junction held 7 bases outside the gene matches. The CDR3 reads CASSLVLFSGDNEQFF. In nucleotides, the CDR3 is TGTGCCAGCAGCTTAGTCCTTTTTAGCGGGGACAATGAGCAGTTCTTC.

This rearrangement joins TRBV28 to TRBJ1-3; 10 positions agree with TRBD1. Germline trimming cut 5 bases from V and 4 bases from J; bases unmatched to any gene: 2. Germline V gene data show CDR1 as MDHEN and CDR2 as SYDVKM. The CDR3 spans 14 residues. The CDR3 region is CASSGTGEGNTIYF. The CDR3 coding sequence is TGTGCCAGCAGTGGGACAGGGGAAGGAAACACCATATATTTT.

Concerning this clone: Germline and junction disagree at one end, which may indicate a read error. The rearrangement links TRBV7-9 to TRBJ2-7; D might be TRBD1 (6 bases). The length of the CDR3 is 16 residues. Germline V gene sequence: CDR1 SEHNR, CDR2 FQNEAQ (reference sequence). The CDR3 here is CSSSLGWGQRAYEQYF. The CDR3 DNA reads TGTTCCAGCAGCTTAGGGTGGGGGCAGAGAGCCTACGAGCAGTACTTC. The whole variable domain, remainder taken from reference TRBV7-9 and TRBJ2-7, is DTGVSQNPRHKITKRGQNVTFRCDPISEHNRLYWYRQTLGQGPEFLTYFQNEAQLEKSRLLSDRFSAERPKGSFSTLEIQRTEQGDSAMYLCSSSLGWGQRAYEQYFGPGTRLTVT.

The chain joins TRBV5-6 to TRBJ2-5; 8 nucleotides align to TRBD2. V trimming: 4 bases; J trimming: 0 bases; junction bases outside the gene matches: 8. Germline V CDR1 and CDR2: SGHDT, YYEEEE. The CDR3 totals 16 residues. The CDR3 coding sequence is TGTGCCAGCAGCCCCTGGTTAGCGGGGTACCAAGAGACCCAGTACTTC. Translated, it gives CASSPWLAGYQETQYF.

This CDR3 reads CASSLLQGNTEAFF. CDR3 coding DNA: TGTGCCAGCAGCTTACTACAGGGGAACACTGAAGCTTTCTTT. V is TRBV7-2 and J is TRBJ1-1; D perhaps matches TRBD1 (6 bases). Looked up from germline, CDR1 is SGHTA and CDR2 is FQGNSA. This CDR3 contains 14 residues. Trimming cost V 2 bases and J 1 base, with 8 bases left between them.

This chain connects TRBV27 to TRBJ1-1; 11 bases are a match to TRBD1. CDR1 and CDR2 from the germline V gene are MNHEY and SMNVEV (reference sequence). CDR3 size: 15 residues. The trim removed 2 bases at V and 4 bases at J, leaving 3 bases unmatched. Here the CDR3 reads CASSLAGQGGTEAFF. CDR3 nucleotide sequence: TGTGCCAGCAGTTTAGCGGGACAGGGGGGCACTGAAGCTTTCTTT.

The genes are TRBV23-1 and TRBJ1-1; 9 nucleotides line up with TRBD1. TRBV23-1 counts as an open reading frame of uncertain function. The V gene end was trimmed by 4 bases and the J gene end by 1 base; junction bases not matched to a gene: 10. The CDR3 covers 17 residues. As DNA, the CDR3 is TGCGCCAGCAGTCTTCCCAAACAGGGGGCTGGGAACACTGAAGCTTTCTTT. Its translation is CASSLPKQGAGNTEAFF.

The V gene is TRBV13, the J gene TRBJ2-7, with 9 bases matching TRBD1. CDR1 is PRHDT, CDR2 FYEKMQ, per germline (reference sequence). With V trimmed by 4 bases and J by 3 bases, 7 bases remained unmatched. The CDR3 contains 15 residues. CDR3 loop: CASSSLGTGHYEQYF. CDR3 coding DNA: TGTGCCAGCAGCTCTCTCGGGACAGGGCACTACGAGCAGTACTTC.

The chain has TRBV10-3 and TRBJ2-7; D is uncertain. The germline V gene encodes CDR1 ENHRY and CDR2 SYGVKD. The CDR3 totals 12 residues. Between the trimmed V and J ends, which lost 3 bases and 1 base, there was a span of 4 bases. This CDR3 reads CAISDTSYEQYF. The DNA of the CDR3 is TGTGCCATCAGTGACACATCCTACGAGCAGTACTTC.

V and J are TRBV5-1 and TRBJ1-4; TRBD1 is a possible D gene (5 bases). Germline CDR1 SGHRS, CDR2 YFSETQ. Trimming pared 0 bases from V and 4 bases from J, leaving 13 bases between. The CDR3 has 16 amino acids. In nucleotides, the CDR3 is TGCGCCAGCAGCTTGGCCCCGACAGACCTTAATGAAAAACTGTTTTTT. It codes for CASSLAPTDLNEKLFF. Supplemented by reference TRBV5-1 and TRBJ1-4, the full variable domain reads KAGVTQTPRYLIKTRGQQVTLSCSPISGHRSVSWYQQTPGQGLQFLFEYFSETQRNKGNFPGRFSGRQFSNSRSEMNVSTLELGDSALYLCASSLAPTDLNEKLFFGSGTQLSVL.

This CDR3 reads CASGLGQLQETQYF. The CDR3 DNA follows: TGTGCTAGTGGCCTTGGACAGCTACAAGAGACCCAGTACTTC. The chain has TRBV12-5 and TRBJ2-5; D is possibly TRBD1 (6 bases). V lost 6 bases, J lost 2 bases, and 13 bases lay in between. There are 14 residues in the CDR3. The germline V gene encodes CDR1 LGHNT and CDR2 FRNRAP.

On this clone: The same CDR3 is also encoded by other DNA sequences in this sample. The rearrangement joins TRBV6-6 to TRBJ2-5, with D hard to call. Germline lookup yields CDR1 MNHNY and CDR2 SVGAGI (reference sequence). The V gene lost 0 bases and the J gene lost 4 bases, with 3 bases spanning the gap. This CDR3 has 12 residues. The DNA for the CDR3 is TGTGCCAGCAGTTACTCGCGAGAGACCCAGTACTTC. Translated, it gives CASSYSRETQYF.

V is TRBV18 and J is TRBJ1-1; no firm D call. The length of the CDR3 is 15 residues. From germline, CDR1 is KGHSH and CDR2 LQKENI. Trimming pared 0 bases from V and 3 bases from J, leaving 11 bases between. The CDR3 bases are TGTGCCAGCTCACCACCATGGACGGGAGACACTGAAGCTTTCTTT. This encodes CASSPPWTGDTEAFF.

This chain uses TRBV4-3 with TRBJ2-7, with D uncertain. Germline V CDR1 and CDR2: LGHNA, YSLEER. CDR3 length: 15 amino acids. Trimming shortened V by 0 bases and J by 9 bases, and 18 bases separated the two germline ends. CDR3 bases: TGCGCCAGCAGCCAAGATCTGACCCGGAGATTAGGGCAGTACTTC. Translation gives CASSQDLTRRLGQYF.

This chain joins TRBV6-1 and TRBJ2-1; 12 nucleotides align to TRBD2. The CDR3 is 15 amino acids. The germline CDR1 and CDR2 sequences are MNHNS and SASEGT. J lost 5 bases, V lost 7 bases, and 6 bases had no gene match. In DNA form, the CDR3 reads TGTGCCAGCATCGGCCTAGCGGGGGGGCACAATGAGCAGTTCTTC. Encoded protein: CASIGLAGGHNEQFF.

V usage is TRBV7-3 and J usage is TRBJ2-3; no firm D call. The V gene lost 2 bases and the J gene lost 6 bases, with 12 bases spanning the gap. Germline CDR1 reads SGHTA; CDR2 reads FQGTGA. The CDR3 spans 14 residues. The CDR3 reads CASSLSGVGDTQYF. CDR3 in DNA: TGTGCCAGCAGCTTATCCGGAGTAGGCGATACGCAGTATTTT.